Below, 9 T cell receptor beta chains from the same sample are listed, as sequenced in a study of blood T cell repertoires in COVID-19 (TCRdb year 2020). The library was generated by the immunoSEQ multiplex PCR assay. Imported from immuneACCESS, the table was reduced by TCRdb to in-frame sequences with V and J called. These copies leave out some clones; in studies compared against another copy, an unresolved V gene accounts for under half, and the cause of the remainder is not known. The sample table records 270,000 or so clones; 82% of these occur just once. The top ten constitute roughly 3% of the sample. The sample consisted of peripheral blood. The receptor set was obtained from a woman younger than 35 with acute or convalescent COVID-19.

The CDR3 nucleotides read TGTGCCAGCAGTTTAGTTCGGGGTTTAAGACCTGAAGCTTTCTTT. This codes for CASSLVRGLRPEAFF. The chain links TRBV27 to TRBJ1-1; D is undetermined. In germline, CDR1 is MNHEY, CDR2 SMNVEV (reference sequence). V shed 2 bases and J shed 6 bases, with 16 bases lying between them. This CDR3 spans 15 amino acids.

The J gene is TRBJ2-7, the V gene TRBV19; possibly TRBD1 for D (6 bases). Germline assignment: CDR1 LNHDA and CDR2 SQIVND (reference sequence). Trimming stripped 8 bases from V and 6 bases from J, with 17 bases between. CDR3 length: 13 residues. DNA of the CDR3: TGTGCCAGTTCACAGGGCCCAAATGGCGAGCAGTACTTC. Amino acid sequence: CASSQGPNGEQYF.

The V call is TRBV28, the J call TRBJ1-2; no reliable D call. CDR1 is MDHEN and CDR2 is SYDVKM in the germline V gene. Trimming removed 8 bases from V and 3 bases from J, with 7 bases in between. This CDR3 spans 11 amino acids. CDR3 sequence: CASQRDYGYTF. The CDR3, as DNA: TGTGCCAGCCAGCGGGACTATGGCTACACCTTC.

The J gene is TRBJ2-3, the V gene TRBV6-5, with 8 nucleotides matching TRBD2. This CDR3 contains 15 residues. Germline CDR1 and CDR2: MNHEY and SVGAGI. V dropped 4 bases and J dropped 4; count of bases not matched to a gene: 7. The CDR3 region is CASSLKREWADTQYF. CDR3 DNA: TGTGCCAGCAGTTTAAAGCGGGAGTGGGCAGATACGCAGTATTTT.

The gene calls are TRBV5-4 and TRBJ1-6; D is unclear. V lost 4 bases to trimming and J lost 2 bases, with 13 bases between them. The germline CDR1 and CDR2 sequences are SGHNT and YYREEE (reference sequence). CDR3 length equals 16 residues. This CDR3 reads CASSRKLQTYNSPLHF. The CDR3, as DNA: TGTGCCAGCAGCCGAAAACTCCAAACCTATAATTCACCCCTCCACTTT.

DNA of the CDR3: TGTGCCAGCAGCCCCGGGACAGGGGTGGAAAAACTGTTTTTT. Translated: CASSPGTGVEKLFF. The chain employs TRBV7-2 and TRBJ1-4, with TRBD1 identical over 10 bases. Germline trimming cut 5 bases from V and 8 bases from J; bases unmatched to any gene: 5. There are 14 residues in the CDR3. CDR1 is SGHTA and CDR2 is FQGNSA in the germline V gene.

This clone was detected a few times. The V and J genes are TRBV18 and TRBJ1-6; TRBD1 matches at 7 bases. CDR1 KGHSH and CDR2 LQKENI come from the germline V gene. This CDR3 spans 16 amino acids. The V and J ends lost 3 bases and 13 bases, in that order; junction bases with no gene match: 15. CDR3 residues: CASSPLPGTEVSPLHF. As DNA, the CDR3 is TGTGCCAGCTCACCGCTCCCCGGGACAGAAGTATCTCCCCTCCACTTT.

The chain links TRBV6-1 to TRBJ1-2; the match to TRBD1 covers 8 bases. Germline lookup yields CDR1 MNHNS and CDR2 SASEGT. J gave up 7 bases and V 3 bases, and 13 bases lay outside the gene matches. The CDR3 has 16 amino acids. The CDR3 nucleotides are TGTGCCAGCAGTGACGCCGCAGGGGGCGCAGGAGGTGGCTACACCTTC. Translating it yields CASSDAAGGAGGGYTF.

This chain links TRBV28 with TRBJ2-2; the match to TRBD1 covers 7 bases. Germline lookup yields CDR1 MDHEN and CDR2 SYDVKM. The length of the CDR3 is 17 residues. The V segment lost 3 bases and the J segment 5 bases; nucleotides outside the gene matches: 12. This chain's CDR3 is CASSLPKGAPSTGELFF. CDR3 sequence (DNA): TGTGCCAGCAGTTTGCCTAAGGGGGCTCCGAGTACCGGGGAGCTGTTTTTT.